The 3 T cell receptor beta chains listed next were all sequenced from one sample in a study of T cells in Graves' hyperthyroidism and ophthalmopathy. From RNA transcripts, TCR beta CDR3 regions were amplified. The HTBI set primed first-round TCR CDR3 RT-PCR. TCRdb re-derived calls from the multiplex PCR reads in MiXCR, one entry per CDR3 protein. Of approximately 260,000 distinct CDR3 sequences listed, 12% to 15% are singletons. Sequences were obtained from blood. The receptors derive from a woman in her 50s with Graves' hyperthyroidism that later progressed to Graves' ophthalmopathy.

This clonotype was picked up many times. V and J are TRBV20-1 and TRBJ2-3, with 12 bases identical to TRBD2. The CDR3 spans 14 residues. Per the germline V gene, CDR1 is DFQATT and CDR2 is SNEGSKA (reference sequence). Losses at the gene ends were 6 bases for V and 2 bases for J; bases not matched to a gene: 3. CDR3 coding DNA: TGCAGTGCCAGGACTAGCGGGAACACAGATACGCAGTATTTT. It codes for CSARTSGNTDTQYF.

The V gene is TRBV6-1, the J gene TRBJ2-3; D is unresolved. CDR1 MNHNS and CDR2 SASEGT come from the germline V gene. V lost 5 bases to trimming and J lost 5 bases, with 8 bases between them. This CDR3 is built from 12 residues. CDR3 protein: CASSPSLDTQYF. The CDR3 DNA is TGTGCCAGCAGTCCCAGTCTAGATACGCAGTATTTT.

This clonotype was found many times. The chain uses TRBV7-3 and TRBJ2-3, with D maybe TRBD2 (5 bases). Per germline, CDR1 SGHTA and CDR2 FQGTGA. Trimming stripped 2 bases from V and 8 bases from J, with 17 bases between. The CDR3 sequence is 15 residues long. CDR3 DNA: TGTGCCAGCAGCTTATCGCCTCAAGTAAGCGGTACGCAGTATTTT. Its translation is CASSLSPQVSGTQYF.